This T cell receptor beta chain was profiled in a study of tumor-infiltrating lymphocytes in glioblastoma multiforme. Germline V gene sequence: CDR1 SGHRS, CDR2 YFSETQ. This CDR3 comprises 15 residues. Study-wide findings and caveats: RNA-based TCR sequencing may distort clone frequencies, since cells carry unequal TCR transcript numbers. The TCR and somatic mutation analysis included just one glioblastoma patient. No surface-marker sorting into functional T cell subtypes was done.

Of note for this clonotype: The antigen remains unidentified. The junction differs from germline at one of its ends, possibly a read error.

TCRB libraries came from RNA via three nested multiplex PCR rounds. No unique molecular identifiers were described for these TCRB libraries. A single record per CDR3 protein comes from TCRdb applying MiXCR to the multiplex PCR reads. The sample yields 10,000 to 15,000 distinct CDR3 sequences, 64% seen once. The gene calls are TRBV5-1 and TRBJ2-7, with D possibly matching TRBD1 (6 bases). The clonotype originates from a male donor with glioblastoma. The source material was brain tumor tissue. The CDR3 here is CASSQTTGNSYEQCF. CDR3 in DNA: TGCGCCAGCAGCCAAACGACAGGTAACTCCTACGAGCAGTGCTTC.